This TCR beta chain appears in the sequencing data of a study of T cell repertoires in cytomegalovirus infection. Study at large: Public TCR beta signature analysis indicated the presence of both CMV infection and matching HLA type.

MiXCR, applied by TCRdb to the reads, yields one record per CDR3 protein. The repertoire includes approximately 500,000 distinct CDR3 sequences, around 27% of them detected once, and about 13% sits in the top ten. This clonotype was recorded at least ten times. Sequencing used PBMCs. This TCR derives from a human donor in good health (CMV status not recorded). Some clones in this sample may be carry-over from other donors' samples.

The chain's CDR3 is CASSFRRITGELFF. The CDR3, as DNA: TGTGCCAGCAGCTTTAGAAGGATCACCGGGGAGCTGTTTTTT. The chain is built from TRBV7-2 and TRBJ2-2; D unresolved. The germline V gene has CDR1 SGHTA and CDR2 FQGNSA. This CDR3 has 14 amino acids. Trimming cost V 3 bases and J 4 bases, with 9 bases left between them.